The 8 T cell receptor beta chains below come from one sample, sequenced in a study of identical twins. MiXCR, run by TCRdb on the 5' RACE reads, gives a single entry per CDR3 protein. The data hold roughly 630,000 distinct CDR3 sequences, with under 8.5% observed a single time. These data also featured in a second study, about yellow fever vaccine responses in identical twins.

Material for sequencing was PBMCs. All receptors come from a woman aged 18-29 years in good health.

This clonotype was counted between two and nine times. The gene calls are TRBV29-1 and TRBJ2-3, with TRBD2 as a possible D gene (6 bases). The CDR3 length is 13 residues. Germline values: CDR1 SQVTM, CDR2 ANQGSEA. Between the trimmed V and J ends, which lost 7 bases and 0 bases, there was a span of 11 bases. The CDR3 loop is CSEGGTSTDTQYF. DNA of the CDR3: TGCAGCGAAGGTGGGACTAGCACAGATACGCAGTATTTT.

The V and J genes are TRBV14 and TRBJ1-1; tentatively, D is TRBD1 (5 bases). The CDR3 loop spans 12 amino acids. Germline-derived CDR1 and CDR2 are SGHDN and FVKESK. Trimming pared 4 bases from V and 6 bases from J, leaving 9 bases between. The CDR3 reads CASSPGYSEAFF. The DNA of the CDR3 is TGTGCCAGCAGCCCAGGGTATTCTGAAGCTTTCTTT.

The chain carries TRBV7-9 and TRBJ1-6; D not resolved. Germline V lookup: CDR1 SEHNR, CDR2 FQNEAQ (reference sequence). V was cut by 1 base and J by 7 bases, with 11 bases left in between. This CDR3 has 15 residues. CDR3: CASSLEGGINSPLHF. CDR3 sequence (DNA): TGTGCCAGCAGCTTAGAGGGCGGAATAAATTCACCCCTCCACTTT. The variable domain in full, with the rest retrieved from reference TRBV7-9 and TRBJ1-6, is DTGVSQNPRHKITKRGQNVTFRCDPISEHNRLYWYRQTLGQGPEFLTYFQNEAQLEKSRLLSDRFSAERPKGSFSTLEIQRTEQGDSAMYLCASSLEGGINSPLHFGNGTRLTVT.

The CDR3 spells CATSDPGTKNIQYF. DNA for the CDR3: TGTGCCACCAGTGATCCGGGAACCAAAAACATTCAGTACTTC. The genes are TRBV24-1 and TRBJ2-4; the D gene is possibly TRBD2 (5 bases). The CDR3 extends over 14 amino acids. Between the trimmed V and J ends, which lost 3 bases and 2 bases, there was a span of 7 bases. The V gene's germline CDR1 is KGHDR and CDR2 SFDVKD.

V gene TRBV20-1 combines with J gene TRBJ1-5; maybe TRBD1 (6 bases). The germline V and J ends were trimmed by 2 bases and 5 bases, with 25 bases remaining between them. CDR3 length equals 18 residues. Germline V gene sequence: CDR1 DFQATT, CDR2 SNEGSKA (reference sequence). CDR3 nucleotide sequence: TGCAGTGCTAGACGTCCGGGACACTCCTCGTTGGTGGATCAGCCCCAGCATTTT. Protein product: CSARRPGHSSLVDQPQHF.

Concerning this clonotype: A clone one base away is much larger, so this may be a read error. The rearrangement links TRBV12-3 or TRBV12-4 to TRBJ2-3; D unresolved. The CDR3 consists of 13 residues. DNA of the CDR3: TGTTCCAGCAAGGCTGTGAGCACAGATACGCAGTATTTT. It codes for CSSKAVSTDTQYF.

The V gene is TRBV29-1, the J gene TRBJ2-5, with D possibly TRBD2 on 6 matching bases. The length of the CDR3 is 13 residues. With 6 bases removed from V and 5 bases from J, the gap between germline ends came to 16 bases. Germline V gene sequence: CDR1 SQVTM, CDR2 ANQGSEA. In DNA, the CDR3 is TGCAGCGTCGCCCGGGACTGGGCGGAGACCCAGTACTTC. This codes for CSVARDWAETQYF. The full variable domain, with the rest looked up from reference TRBV29-1 and TRBJ2-5, is SAVISQKPSRDICQRGTSLTIQCQVDSQVTMMFWYRQQPGQSLTLIATANQGSEATYESGFVIDKFPISRPNLTFSTLTVSNMSPEDSSIYLCSVARDWAETQYFGPGTRLLVL.

The chain links TRBV12-3 or TRBV12-4 to TRBJ1-1; D call uncertain. V was shortened by 6 bases and J by 1 base, with 9 bases between the two germline ends. The CDR3 sequence is 13 residues long. CDR3 nucleotide sequence: TGTGCCAGCAGACCGGTGGGGAACACTGAAGCTTTCTTT. Amino acid sequence: CASRPVGNTEAFF.